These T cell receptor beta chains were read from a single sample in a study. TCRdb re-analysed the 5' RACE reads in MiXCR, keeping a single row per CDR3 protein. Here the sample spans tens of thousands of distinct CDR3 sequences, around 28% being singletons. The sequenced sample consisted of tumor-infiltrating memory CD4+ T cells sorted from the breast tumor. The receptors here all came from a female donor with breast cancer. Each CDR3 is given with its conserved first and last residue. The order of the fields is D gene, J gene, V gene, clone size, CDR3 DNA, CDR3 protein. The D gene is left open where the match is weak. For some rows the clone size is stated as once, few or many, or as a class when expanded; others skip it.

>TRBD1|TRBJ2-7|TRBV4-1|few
TGCGCCAGCAGCCAAGTTTTTAGGGGGCGAGTGGGGGAGCAGTACTTC
CASSQVFRGRVGEQYF
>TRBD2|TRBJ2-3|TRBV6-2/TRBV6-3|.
TGTGCCAGCAGCGGACGGGGGGTAGATACGCAGTATTTT
CASSGRGVDTQYF
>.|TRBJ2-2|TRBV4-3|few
TGCGCCAGCAGCCAAGACTTCAGTGCCGGGGAGCTGTTTTTT
CASSQDFSAGELFF
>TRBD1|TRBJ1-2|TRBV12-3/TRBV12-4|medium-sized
TGTGCCAGCAGTTTTTCGGCAGGGGGCTATGGCTACACCTTC
CASSFSAGGYGYTF
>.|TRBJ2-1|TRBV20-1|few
TGCAGTGCTAGAGACAACCACGATGAGCAGTTCTTC
CSARDNHDEQFF
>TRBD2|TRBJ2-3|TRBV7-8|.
TGTGCCACCGGTCGGTCGGGAGGGCCAGATACGCAGTATTTT
CATGRSGGPDTQYF
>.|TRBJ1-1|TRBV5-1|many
TGCGCCAGCAGCTTGCAATCCGCGACATACACTGAAGCTTTCTTT
CASSLQSATYTEAFF
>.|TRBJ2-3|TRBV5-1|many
TGCGCCAGCAGCTTGGGAAGAAGACAGGCAGATACGCAGTATTTT
CASSLGRRQADTQYF
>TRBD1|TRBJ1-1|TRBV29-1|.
TGCAGCGTTCCGGACAGGGGTTTGGGTCGGAACACTGAAGCTTTCTTT
CSVPDRGLGRNTEAFF
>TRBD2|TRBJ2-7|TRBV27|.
TGTGCCAGCAGTCGGGAGGGGCCCTTCCCTGGGTACGAGCAGTACTTC
CASSREGPFPGYEQYF
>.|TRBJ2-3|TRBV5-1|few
TGCGCCAGCAGCTCCCGGGACAGCACAGATACGCAGTATTTT
CASSSRDSTDTQYF
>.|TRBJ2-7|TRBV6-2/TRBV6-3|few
TGTGCCAGCAGCGGGGCTTACGAGCAGTACTTC
CASSGAYEQYF
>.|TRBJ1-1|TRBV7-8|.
TGTGCCAGCAGCTTAGAGCGCAGGGGCGGCACTGAAGCTTTCTTT
CASSLERRGGTEAFF
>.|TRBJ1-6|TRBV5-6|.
TGTGCCAGCAGCTTGATATCGGCGGAAGATAATTCACCCCTCCACTTT
CASSLISAEDNSPLHF
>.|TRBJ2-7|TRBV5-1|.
TGCGCCAAACAGGCGTTCCACTACGAGCAGTACTTC
CAKQAFHYEQYF
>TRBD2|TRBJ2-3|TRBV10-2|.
TGCGCCAGCAGTGAGGCGGCGGGAGGGTCAGATACGCAGTATTTT
CASSEAAGGSDTQYF
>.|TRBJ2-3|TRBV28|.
TGTACCAGCATTTCCGCAGGGATCGCCGGAGATACGCAGTATTTT
CTSISAGIAGDTQYF
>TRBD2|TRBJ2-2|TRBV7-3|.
TGTGCCAGCAGCTCGCCCGGGGGGGAACTGTTTTTT
CASSSPGGELFF
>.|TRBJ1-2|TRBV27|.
TGTGCCAGCAGTTTATTAGGTCCCAAGTCTAACTATGGCTACACCTTC
CASSLLGPKSNYGYTF
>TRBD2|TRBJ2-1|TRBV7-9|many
TGTGCCAGCAGCCCCAGCGGGGGGGGCAATGAGCAGTTCTTC
CASSPSGGGNEQFF
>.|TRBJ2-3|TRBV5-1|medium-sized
TGCGCCAGCAGCTCGATCACCACAGATACGCAGTATTTT
CASSSITTDTQYF
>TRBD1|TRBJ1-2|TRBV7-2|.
TGTGCCAGCAGCTTAGGGTCAGGGGGCTCCTATGGCTACACCTTC
CASSLGSGGSYGYTF
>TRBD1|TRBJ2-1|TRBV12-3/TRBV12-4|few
TGTGCCAGCAGCGATCCGGGACAGGGGTCGAGCAGGGAGCAGTTCTTC
CASSDPGQGSSREQFF
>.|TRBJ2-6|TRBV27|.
TGTGCCAGCAGCCCCCGCGGCCGCTCTGGGGCCAACGTCCTGACTTTC
CASSPRGRSGANVLTF
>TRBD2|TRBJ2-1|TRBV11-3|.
TGTGCCAGCAGCTTAGGGGGACTAGCGGGAGGAGGTGGTGAGCAGTTCTTC
CASSLGGLAGGGGEQFF
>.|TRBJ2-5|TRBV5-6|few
TGTGCCAGCAGCCCAGGACTGCCACAAGAGACCCAGTACTTC
CASSPGLPQETQYF
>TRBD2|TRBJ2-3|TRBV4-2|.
TGTGCCAGCAGCCAAGTTGCGACTAGCGGGAGTGGGGCGGATACGCAGTATTTT
CASSQVATSGSGADTQYF
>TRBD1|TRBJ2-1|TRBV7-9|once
TGTGCCAGCAGCTTAGGACAGGGGAATGAGCAGTTCTTC
CASSLGQGNEQFF
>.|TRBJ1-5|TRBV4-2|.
TGTGCCAGCAGCCAATTTGAAGCCCAGCCCCAGCATTTT
CASSQFEAQPQHF
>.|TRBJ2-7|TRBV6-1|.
TGTGTTAGCAGTGACCCCGGTACAGGGAGCTACGAGCAGTACTTC
CVSSDPGTGSYEQYF
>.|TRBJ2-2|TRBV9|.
TGTGCCAGCAGCGTTACGACAGGGGAGCTGTTTTTT
CASSVTTGELFF
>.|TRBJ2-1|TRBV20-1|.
TGCAGTGCTAGAGTATTCGGCCTTTCACGGGATGAGCAGTTCTTC
CSARVFGLSRDEQFF
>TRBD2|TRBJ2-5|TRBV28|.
TGTGCCAGTAACGAGGTTACTAGCGGGAGTTTTGGGACCCAGTACTTC
CASNEVTSGSFGTQYF
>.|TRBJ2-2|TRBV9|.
TGTGCCAGCAGCGCTTTAAACACCGGGGAGCTGTTTTTT
CASSALNTGELFF
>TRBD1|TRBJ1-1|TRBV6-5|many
TGTGCCAGCAGTTCTGCCCGTTCCGGACAGGGCACTGAAGCTTTCTTT
CASSSARSGQGTEAFF
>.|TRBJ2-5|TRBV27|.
TGTGCCAGCACCCAACGGGGGCGGCAAGAGACCCAGTACTTC
CASTQRGRQETQYF
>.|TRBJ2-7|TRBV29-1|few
TGCAGCGTTGGCGCTCCCAGCTCCTACGAGCAGTACTTC
CSVGAPSSYEQYF
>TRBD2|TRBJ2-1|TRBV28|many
TGTGCCAGCAGTCCCCCGCTAGCGGAGATCTACAATGAGCAGTTCTTC
CASSPPLAEIYNEQFF
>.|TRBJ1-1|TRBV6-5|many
TGTGCCAGCAGTCGACAGTCGGCGACGAACACTGAAGCTTTCTTT
CASSRQSATNTEAFF
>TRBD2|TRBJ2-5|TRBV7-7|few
TGTGCCAGCAGCTTAGGGATTAGCGGGATCCGTGAGACCCAGTACTTC
CASSLGISGIRETQYF
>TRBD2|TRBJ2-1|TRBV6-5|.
TGTGCCAGCAGTTACCGAACACTAGCGGGGGGGTACAATGAGCAGTTCTTC
CASSYRTLAGGYNEQFF
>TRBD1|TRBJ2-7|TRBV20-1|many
TGCAGTGCTCACCGGGACAGGAGCTCCTACGAGCAGTACTTC
CSAHRDRSSYEQYF
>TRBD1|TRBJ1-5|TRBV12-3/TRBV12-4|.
TGTGCCAGCAGCCACTCTGGACAGGGGATAAGTCAGCCCCAGCATTTT
CASSHSGQGISQPQHF
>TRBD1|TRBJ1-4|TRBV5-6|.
TGTGCCAGCAGCTATGGACAGGGTCTGGAAAAACTGTTTTTT
CASSYGQGLEKLFF
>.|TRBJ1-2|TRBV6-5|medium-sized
TGTGCCAGCAGTTACTCAAACACAGGGCAATATGGCTACACCTTC
CASSYSNTGQYGYTF
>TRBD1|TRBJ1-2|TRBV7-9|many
TGTGCCAGCAGCCCCCCCACAGGGGATACCTATGGCTACACCTTC
CASSPPTGDTYGYTF
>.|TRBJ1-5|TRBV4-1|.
TGCGCCAGCAGCCAAGTATTAGGAGACGGGATTCAGCCCCAGCATTTT
CASSQVLGDGIQPQHF
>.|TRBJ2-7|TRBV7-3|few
TGTGCCAGCAGCCCCGGGGCCGGCTACGAGCAGTACTTC
CASSPGAGYEQYF
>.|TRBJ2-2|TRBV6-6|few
TGTGCCAGCAGTTGGGGGCGGGAGACCGGGGAGCTGTTTTTT
CASSWGRETGELFF
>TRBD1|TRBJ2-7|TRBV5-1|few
TGCGCCAGCAGCCTGGGACAGGGTATTTTCGAGCAGTACTTC
CASSLGQGIFEQYF
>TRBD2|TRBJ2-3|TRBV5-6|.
TGTGCCAGCAGCTTGGAGCTAGCGGGAGTCACAGATACGCAGTATTTT
CASSLELAGVTDTQYF
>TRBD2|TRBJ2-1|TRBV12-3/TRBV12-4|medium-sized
TGTGCCAGCAGCTCGGGACTAGCGGGGTCTGGGGAGCAGTTCTTC
CASSSGLAGSGEQFF
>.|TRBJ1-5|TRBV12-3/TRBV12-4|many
TGTGCCAGCAGTGCTGGACAGACAAATCAGCCCCAGCATTTT
CASSAGQTNQPQHF
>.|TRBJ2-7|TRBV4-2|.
TGTGCCAGCAGCCAACCAGGGGTCCGCTACGAGCAGTACTTC
CASSQPGVRYEQYF
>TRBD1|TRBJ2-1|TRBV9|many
TGTGCCAGCAGCGCGACAGGGGCCTCTGAGCAGTTCTTC
CASSATGASEQFF
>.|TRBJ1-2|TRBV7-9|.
TGTGCCAGCAGCACGTCAGGGGCGCGGGGCTACACCTTC
CASSTSGARGYTF